The rows below give T cell receptor beta chains drawn from one sample of a study of shared clonotypes between healthy human individuals. The protocol was immunoSEQ multiplex PCR, while the TCRdb copy is restricted to in-frame clones and leaves out a portion. The sample has approximately 440,000 clones; 70% to 80% are singletons. Sequenced input: PBMCs. These receptors were taken from a woman aged 40 to 49 in good health. Some clones in this sample may be carry-over from other donors' samples. The CDR3 runs from the conserved cysteine through the conserved F or W. A D gene is named only where the DNA matches it firmly. Part of the rows lack a size; the others show once, few, many or a class for expanded clones.

TRBV28,NA,once,TRBJ2-6,CASKMAGAVSSGANVLTF,TGTGCCAGCAAAATGGCGGGGGCCGTCTCCTCTGGGGCCAACGTCCTGACTTTC
TRBV25-1,NA,NA,TRBJ1-3,CASSEYGETSGNTIYF,TGTGCCAGCAGTGAATACGGAGAAACCTCTGGAAACACCATATATTTT
TRBV4-1,NA,NA,TRBJ2-5,CASSRPGQGETQYF,TGCGCCAGCAGCCGCCCGGGACAAGGGGAGACCCAGTACTTC
TRBV27,NA,NA,TRBJ2-7,CASSLSGGNYEQYF,TGTGCCAGCAGTTTATCAGGGGGGAACTACGAGCAGTACTTC
TRBV18,NA,NA,TRBJ1-2,CASSKGGSAGYTF,TGTGCCAGCTCGAAGGGGGGTTCTGCTGGCTACACCTTC
TRBV30,NA,NA,TRBJ2-1,CAWRPTSSSYNEQFF,TGTGCCTGGAGGCCCACTAGCAGCTCCTACAATGAGCAGTTCTTC
TRBV7-2,TRBD2,NA,TRBJ2-1,CASSPTSGSEFF,TGTGCCAGCAGCCCGACTAGCGGGAGTGAGTTCTTC
TRBV29-1,TRBD1,NA,TRBJ2-7,CSVTSGQVNSYEQYF,TGCAGCGTTACTTCGGGACAGGTTAACTCCTACGAGCAGTACTTC
TRBV28,NA,once,TRBJ1-2,CASSFPGMAGYTF,TGTGCCAGCAGCTTTCCAGGGATGGCTGGCTACACCTTC
TRBV5-1,NA,NA,TRBJ1-2,CASKGDNSYGYTF,TGCGCCAGCAAAGGAGACAACTCCTATGGCTACACCTTC
TRBV11-2,NA,NA,TRBJ1-6,CASSLAWGPDSPLHF,TGTGCCAGCAGCTTAGCGTGGGGGCCGGATTCACCCCTCCACTTT
TRBV29-1,TRBD1,NA,TRBJ2-5,CSAQQGANQETQYF,TGCAGCGCTCAACAGGGGGCGAACCAAGAGACCCAGTACTTC